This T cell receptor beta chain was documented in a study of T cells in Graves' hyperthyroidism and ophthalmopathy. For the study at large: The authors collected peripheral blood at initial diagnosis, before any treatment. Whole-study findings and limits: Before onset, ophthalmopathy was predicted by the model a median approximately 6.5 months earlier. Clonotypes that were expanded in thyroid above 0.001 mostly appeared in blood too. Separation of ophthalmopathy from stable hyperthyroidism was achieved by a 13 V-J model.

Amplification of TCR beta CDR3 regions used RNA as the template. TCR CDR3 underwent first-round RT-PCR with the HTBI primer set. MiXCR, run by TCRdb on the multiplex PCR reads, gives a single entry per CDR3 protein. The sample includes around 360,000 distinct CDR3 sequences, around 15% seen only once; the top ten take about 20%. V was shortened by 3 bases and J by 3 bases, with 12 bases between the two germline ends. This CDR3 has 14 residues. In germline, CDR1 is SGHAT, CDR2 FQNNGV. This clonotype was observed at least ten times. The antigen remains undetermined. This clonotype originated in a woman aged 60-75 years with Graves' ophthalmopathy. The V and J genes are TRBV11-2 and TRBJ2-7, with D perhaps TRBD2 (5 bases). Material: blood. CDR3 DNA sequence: TGTGCCAGCAGCTTCGGCGGTCGGGGCTACGAGCAGTACTTC. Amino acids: CASSFGGRGYEQYF.